The following is a T cell receptor (beta chain) sequence with its context. The source of the sample is a study of blood T cell repertoires in COVID-19. The CDR3 consists of 12 residues. Germline V gene data show CDR1 as SGHNT and CDR2 as YENEEA. Losses at the gene ends were 2 bases for V and 9 bases for J; bases not matched to a gene: 2. Only in-frame clones appear in the TCRdb table, and some are missing; sequencing was by immunoSEQ multiplex PCR. The table shows about 210,000 clones, with around four fifths occurring only once. The gene calls are TRBV11-3 and TRBJ1-1, with 8 bases that match TRBD1. The clonotype originates from a woman between 70 and 85 years old with COVID-19, enrolled during active disease. Input material: peripheral blood. The CDR3 DNA reads as TGTGCCAGCAGCTTAAGGACAGGGAAAGCTTTCTTT. This encodes CASSLRTGKAFF.